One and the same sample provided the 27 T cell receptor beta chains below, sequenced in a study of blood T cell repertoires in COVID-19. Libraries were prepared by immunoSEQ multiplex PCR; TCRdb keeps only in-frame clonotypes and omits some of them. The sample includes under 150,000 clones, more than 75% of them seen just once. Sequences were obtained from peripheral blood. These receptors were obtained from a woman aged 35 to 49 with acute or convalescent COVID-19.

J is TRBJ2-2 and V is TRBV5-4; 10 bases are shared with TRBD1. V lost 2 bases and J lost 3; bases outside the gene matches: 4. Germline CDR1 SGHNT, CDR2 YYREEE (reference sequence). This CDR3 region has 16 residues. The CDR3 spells CASSFDRGQDTGELFF. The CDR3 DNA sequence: TGTGCCAGCAGCTTCGACAGGGGGCAGGACACCGGGGAGCTGTTTTTT.

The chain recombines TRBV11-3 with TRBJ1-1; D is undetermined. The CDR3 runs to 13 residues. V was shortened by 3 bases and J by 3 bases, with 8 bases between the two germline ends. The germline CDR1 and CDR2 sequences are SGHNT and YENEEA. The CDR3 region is CASSFLSDTEAFF. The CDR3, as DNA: TGTGCCAGCAGCTTTCTATCCGACACTGAAGCTTTCTTT.

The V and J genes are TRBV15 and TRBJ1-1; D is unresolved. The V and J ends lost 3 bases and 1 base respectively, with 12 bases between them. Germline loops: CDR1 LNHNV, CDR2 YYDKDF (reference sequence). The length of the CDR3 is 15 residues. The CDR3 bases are TGTGCCACCAGCAGGGAGGTGGTGACGAACACTGAAGCTTTCTTT. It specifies CATSREVVTNTEAFF.

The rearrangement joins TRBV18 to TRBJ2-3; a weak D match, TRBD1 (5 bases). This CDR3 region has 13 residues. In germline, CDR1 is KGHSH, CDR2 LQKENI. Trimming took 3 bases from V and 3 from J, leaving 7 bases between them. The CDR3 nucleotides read TGTGCCAGCTCACCCGCAGGGACAGATACGCAGTATTTT. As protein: CASSPAGTDTQYF.

The CDR3 sequence: CASSGVTNTEAFF. The CDR3 region has the DNA TGTGCCAGCAGTGGCGTTACGAACACTGAAGCTTTCTTT. This chain connects TRBV2 to TRBJ1-1; D not certain. In germline, CDR1 is SNHLY, CDR2 FYNNEI. The CDR3 consists of 13 residues. V lost 4 bases, J lost 1 base, and 7 bases lay in between. The whole variable domain, filled in from reference TRBV2 and TRBJ1-1, reads EPEVTQTPSHQVTQMGQEVILRCVPISNHLYFYWYRQILGQKVEFLVSFYNNEISEKSEIFDDQFSVERPDGSNFTLKIRSTKLEDSAMYFCASSGVTNTEAFFGQGTRLTVV.

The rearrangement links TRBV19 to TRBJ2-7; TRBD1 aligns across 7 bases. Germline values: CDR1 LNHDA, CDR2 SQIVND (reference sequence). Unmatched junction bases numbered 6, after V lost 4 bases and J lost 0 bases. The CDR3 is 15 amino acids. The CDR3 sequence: CASSTRQGPSYEQYF. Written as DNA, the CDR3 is TGTGCCAGTAGTACACGACAGGGACCCTCCTACGAGCAGTACTTC.

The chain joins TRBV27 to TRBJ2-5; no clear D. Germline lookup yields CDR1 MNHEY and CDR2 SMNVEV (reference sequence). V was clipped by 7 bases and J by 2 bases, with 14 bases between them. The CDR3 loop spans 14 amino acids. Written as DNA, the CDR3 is TGTGCCAGCAAAAACTCCCCTCGACAAGAGACCCAGTACTTC. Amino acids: CASKNSPRQETQYF.

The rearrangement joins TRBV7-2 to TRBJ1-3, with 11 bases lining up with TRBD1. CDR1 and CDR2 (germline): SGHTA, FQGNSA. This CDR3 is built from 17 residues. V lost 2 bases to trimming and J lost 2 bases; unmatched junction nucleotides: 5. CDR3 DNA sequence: TGTGCCAGCAGCTTAAGGACAGGGGGCGTCCCTGGAAACACCATATATTTT. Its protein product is CASSLRTGGVPGNTIYF.

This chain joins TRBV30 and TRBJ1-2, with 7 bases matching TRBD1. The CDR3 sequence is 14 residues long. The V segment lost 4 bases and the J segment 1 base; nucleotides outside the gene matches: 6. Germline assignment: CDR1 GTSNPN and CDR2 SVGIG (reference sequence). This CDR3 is CAWKGQNLNYGYTF. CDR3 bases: TGTGCCTGGAAGGGACAGAACCTTAACTATGGCTACACCTTC.

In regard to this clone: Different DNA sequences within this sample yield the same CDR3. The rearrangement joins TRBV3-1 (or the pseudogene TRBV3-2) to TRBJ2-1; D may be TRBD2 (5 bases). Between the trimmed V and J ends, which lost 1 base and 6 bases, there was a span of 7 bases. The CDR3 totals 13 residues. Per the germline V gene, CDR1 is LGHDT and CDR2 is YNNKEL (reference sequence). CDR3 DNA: TGTGCCAGCAGCCAAGCCGGAGGCAATGAGCAGTTCTTC. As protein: CASSQAGGNEQFF.

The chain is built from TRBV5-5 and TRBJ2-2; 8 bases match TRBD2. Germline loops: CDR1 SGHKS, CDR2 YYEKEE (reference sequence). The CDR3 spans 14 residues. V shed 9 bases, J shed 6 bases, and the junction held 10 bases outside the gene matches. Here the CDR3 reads CATRLSGGAGELFF. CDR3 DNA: TGTGCCACCCGCCTCTCCGGGGGGGCCGGGGAGCTGTTTTTT.

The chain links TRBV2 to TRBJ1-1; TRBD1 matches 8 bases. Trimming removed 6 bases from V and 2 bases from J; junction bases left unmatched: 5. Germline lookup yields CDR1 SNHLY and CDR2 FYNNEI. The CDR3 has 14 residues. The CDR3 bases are TGTGCCAGCAGCGCAGGGGGCTTTAACACTGAAGCTTTCTTT. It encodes CASSAGGFNTEAFF.

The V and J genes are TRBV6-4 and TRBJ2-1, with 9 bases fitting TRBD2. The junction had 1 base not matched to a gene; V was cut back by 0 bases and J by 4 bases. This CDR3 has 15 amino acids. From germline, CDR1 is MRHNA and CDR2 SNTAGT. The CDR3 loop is CASSDSAGGYNEQFF. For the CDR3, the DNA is TGTGCCAGCAGTGACTCCGCGGGGGGGTACAATGAGCAGTTCTTC.

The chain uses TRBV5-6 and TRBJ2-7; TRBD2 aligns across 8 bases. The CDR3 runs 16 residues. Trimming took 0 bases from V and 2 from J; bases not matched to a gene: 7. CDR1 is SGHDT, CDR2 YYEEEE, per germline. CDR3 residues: CASSLGTGGGPYEQYF. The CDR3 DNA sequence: TGTGCCAGCAGCTTGGGTACGGGCGGGGGGCCCTACGAGCAGTACTTC.

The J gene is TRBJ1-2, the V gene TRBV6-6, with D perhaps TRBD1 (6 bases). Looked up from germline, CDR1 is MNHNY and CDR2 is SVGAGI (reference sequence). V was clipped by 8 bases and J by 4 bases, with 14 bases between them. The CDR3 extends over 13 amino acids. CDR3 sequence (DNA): TGTGCCAGCTCCTTGGGGGCGGGCTATGGCTACACCTTC. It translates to CASSLGAGYGYTF.

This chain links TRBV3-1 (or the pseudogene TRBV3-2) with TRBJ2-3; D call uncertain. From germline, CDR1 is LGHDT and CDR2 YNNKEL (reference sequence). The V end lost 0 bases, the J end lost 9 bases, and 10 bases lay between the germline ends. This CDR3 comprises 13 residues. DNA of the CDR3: TGTGCCAGCAGCCAAGATCGGGTCCTGACGCAGTATTTT. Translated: CASSQDRVLTQYF.

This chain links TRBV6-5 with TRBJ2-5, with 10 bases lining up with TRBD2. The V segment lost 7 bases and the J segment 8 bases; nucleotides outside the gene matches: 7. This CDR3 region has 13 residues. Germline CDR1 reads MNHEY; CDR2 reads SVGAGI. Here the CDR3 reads CASTSGGARTQYF. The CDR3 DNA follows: TGTGCCAGCACGAGCGGGGGGGCGAGAACCCAGTACTTC.

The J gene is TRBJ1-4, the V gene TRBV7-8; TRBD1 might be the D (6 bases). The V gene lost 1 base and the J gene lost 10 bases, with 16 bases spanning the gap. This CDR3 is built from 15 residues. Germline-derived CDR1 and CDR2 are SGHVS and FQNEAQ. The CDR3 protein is CASSLESGVAVKLFF. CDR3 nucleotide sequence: TGTGCCAGCAGCTTAGAGTCAGGGGTTGCTGTAAAACTGTTTTTT.

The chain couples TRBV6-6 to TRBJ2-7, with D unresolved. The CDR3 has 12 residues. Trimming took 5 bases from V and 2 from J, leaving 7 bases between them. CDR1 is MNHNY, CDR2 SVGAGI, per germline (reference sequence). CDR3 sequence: CASSPGAYEQYF. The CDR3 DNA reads TGTGCCAGCAGTCCGGGTGCCTACGAGCAGTACTTC.

Here the CDR3 reads CASSLRGEDGYTF. The CDR3 DNA reads TGTGCCAGCAGTTTACGGGGTGAGGATGGCTACACCTTC. The chain uses TRBV27 and TRBJ1-2; D call uncertain. V shed 2 bases and J shed 6 bases, with 10 bases lying between them. From germline, CDR1 is MNHEY and CDR2 SMNVEV (reference sequence). The CDR3 is 13 residues long.

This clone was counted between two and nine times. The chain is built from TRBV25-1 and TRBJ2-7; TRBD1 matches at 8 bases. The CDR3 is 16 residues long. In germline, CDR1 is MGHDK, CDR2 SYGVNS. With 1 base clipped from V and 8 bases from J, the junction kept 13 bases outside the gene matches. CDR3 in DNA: TGTGCCAGCAGTGAATCAACGACAGGGGATTCGATTAAGCAGTACTTC. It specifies CASSESTTGDSIKQYF.

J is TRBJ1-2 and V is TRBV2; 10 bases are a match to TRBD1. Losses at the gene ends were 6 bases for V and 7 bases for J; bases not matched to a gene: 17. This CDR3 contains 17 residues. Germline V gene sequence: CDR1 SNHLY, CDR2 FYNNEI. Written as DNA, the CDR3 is TGTGCCAGCAGCAACTTACGATTCGGGACAGGGGCTAGTGGCTACACCTTC. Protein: CASSNLRFGTGASGYTF.

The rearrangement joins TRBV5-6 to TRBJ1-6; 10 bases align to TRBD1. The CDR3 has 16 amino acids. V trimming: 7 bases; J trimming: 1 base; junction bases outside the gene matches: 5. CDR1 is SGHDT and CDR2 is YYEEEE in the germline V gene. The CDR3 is CASVGTGESYNSPLHF. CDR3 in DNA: TGTGCCAGCGTTGGGACAGGGGAGTCCTATAATTCACCCCTCCACTTT.

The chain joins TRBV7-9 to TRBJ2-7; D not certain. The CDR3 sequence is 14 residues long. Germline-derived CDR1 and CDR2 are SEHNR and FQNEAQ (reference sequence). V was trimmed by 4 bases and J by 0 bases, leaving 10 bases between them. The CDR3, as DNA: TGTGCCAGCAGCTCCGAGGTGATCTCCTACGAGCAGTACTTC. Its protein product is CASSSEVISYEQYF. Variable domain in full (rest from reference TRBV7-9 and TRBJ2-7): DTGVSQNPRHKITKRGQNVTFRCDPISEHNRLYWYRQTLGQGPEFLTYFQNEAQLEKSRLLSDRFSAERPKGSFSTLEIQRTEQGDSAMYLCASSSEVISYEQYFGPGTRLTVT.

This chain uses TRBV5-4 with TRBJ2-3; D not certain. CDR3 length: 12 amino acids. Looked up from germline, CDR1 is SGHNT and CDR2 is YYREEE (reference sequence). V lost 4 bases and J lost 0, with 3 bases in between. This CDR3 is CASSPSTDTQYF. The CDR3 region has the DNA TGTGCCAGCAGCCCAAGCACAGATACGCAGTATTTT.

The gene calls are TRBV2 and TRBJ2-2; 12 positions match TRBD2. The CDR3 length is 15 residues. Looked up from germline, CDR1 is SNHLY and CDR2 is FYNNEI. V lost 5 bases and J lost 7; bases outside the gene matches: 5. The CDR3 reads CASSLLAGGGGELFF. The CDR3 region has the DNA TGTGCCAGCAGTTTACTAGCGGGGGGCGGCGGGGAGCTGTTTTTT.

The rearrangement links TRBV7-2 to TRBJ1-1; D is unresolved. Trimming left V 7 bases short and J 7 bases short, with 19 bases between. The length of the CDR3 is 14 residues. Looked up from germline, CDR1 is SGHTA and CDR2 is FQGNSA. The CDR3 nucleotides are TGTGCCAGCACCCTCAAACCTGGGAGCCTTGAAGCTTTCTTT. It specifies CASTLKPGSLEAFF.